These 28 T cell receptor beta chains were all obtained from the same sample, sequenced in a study of vaccination effects on CD4 cells after COVID-19. Culture lasted under 13 days before CD4+ T cell isolation. The person had PCR-confirmed SARS-CoV-2 infection between March and December 2020. Subjects were given two BNT162b2 or mRNA-1273 vaccine doses. These TCRs are of unknown antigen specificity. The data were produced by immunoSEQ multiplex PCR, yet TCRdb's version contains in-frame clones alone and is incomplete. The repertoire consists of nearly 50,000 clones, with 74% occurring once and the leading ten covering about 5%. Sequenced here: CD4+ T cells from PBMCs cultured without peptide, sampled after COVID-19 vaccination. The receptors shown here come from a human donor who had a prior SARS-CoV-2 infection.

The chain couples TRBV18 to TRBJ1-5; perhaps TRBD1 as D (6 bases). This CDR3 has 19 amino acids. The V and J ends lost 1 base and 2 bases respectively, with 21 bases between them. Germline V lookup: CDR1 KGHSH, CDR2 LQKENI. For the CDR3, the DNA is TGTGCCAGCTCACCACGCGGGGGCCGTGTAGGAGTGGGCAATCAGCCCCAGCATTTT. Translating it yields CASSPRGGRVGVGNQPQHF.

The chain links TRBV7-2 to TRBJ2-5; D remains ambiguous. The germline V and J ends were trimmed by 5 bases and 5 bases, with 18 bases remaining between them. Germline V lookup: CDR1 SGHTA, CDR2 FQGNSA. The CDR3 is made up of 15 amino acids. The CDR3 DNA sequence: TGTGCCAGCAGCAGAGGCAATAGTTTGTTCGAGACCCAGTACTTC. Residues: CASSRGNSLFETQYF.

V usage is TRBV4-2 and J usage is TRBJ1-2, with TRBD1 as a possible D gene (6 bases). V lost 4 bases, J lost 0 bases, and 12 bases lay in between. This CDR3 is built from 15 residues. The germline V gene has CDR1 LGHNA and CDR2 YNFKEQ. In nucleotides, the CDR3 is TGTGCCAGCAGCCTGGACAGTATAGCTAACTATGGCTACACCTTC. This sequence encodes CASSLDSIANYGYTF.

The chain uses TRBV5-1 and TRBJ2-1; perhaps TRBD2 as D (5 bases). CDR1 is SGHRS, CDR2 YFSETQ, per germline. CDR3 size: 16 residues. The V and J ends lost 3 bases and 0 bases respectively, with 13 bases between them. The CDR3 bases are TGCGCCAGCAGCTCCCGGGGATCCAACTCCTACAATGAGCAGTTCTTC. This codes for CASSSRGSNSYNEQFF.

The rearrangement uses TRBV12-2 and TRBJ2-3; TRBD2, the D gene given by the table, was not confirmed from the DNA. TRBV12-2 is marked as a pseudogene. There are 17 residues in the CDR3. CDR3 region: CASRLAALAGRTDTQYF. The CDR3 DNA is TGTGCAAGTCGCTTAGCGGCTCTAGCGGGACGCACAGATACGCAGTATTTT.

This rearrangement joins TRBV19 to TRBJ2-1; TRBD2 matches at 7 bases. The junction had 13 bases not matched to a gene; V was cut back by 3 bases and J by 2 bases. The germline V gene has CDR1 LNHDA and CDR2 SQIVND (reference sequence). The CDR3 is 18 amino acids. CDR3 nucleotide sequence: TGTGCCAGTAGTATTACCCTTTTCCCTAGCGGCGCCTACAATGAGCAGTTCTTC. Its translation is CASSITLFPSGAYNEQFF.

V usage is TRBV11-3 and J usage is TRBJ2-3; 7 bases are a match to TRBD2. Trimming took 5 bases from V and 4 from J; bases not matched to a gene: 3. Germline V gene data show CDR1 as SGHNT and CDR2 as YENEEA. The CDR3 covers 13 residues. CDR3 sequence: CASSQAGADTQYF. The CDR3 coding sequence is TGTGCCAGCAGCCAGGCGGGGGCAGATACGCAGTATTTT.

The rearrangement links TRBV5-8 to TRBJ1-3, with D possibly TRBD1 on 6 matching bases. Looked up from germline, CDR1 is SGHTS and CDR2 is YDEGEE. Trimming removed 1 base from V and 2 bases from J, with 10 bases in between. This CDR3 spans 15 amino acids. Here the CDR3 DNA reads TGTGCCAGCAGCTTGTGGCAGGGGACTGGAAACACCATATATTTT. It yields the protein CASSLWQGTGNTIYF. Using reference TRBV5-8 and TRBJ1-3 for the parts outside the CDR3, the full variable domain is EAGVTQSPTHLIKTRGQQATLRCSPISGHTSVYWYQQALGLGLQFLLWYDEGEERNRGNFPPRFSGRQFPNYSSELNVNALELEDSALYLCASSLWQGTGNTIYFGEGSWLTVV.

This clone was seen a handful of times. The CDR3 coding sequence is TGTGCCAGCAGTTGGACAGGGGCATTTGGTACTGAAGCTTTCTTT. Translated: CASSWTGAFGTEAFF. The chain combines TRBV27 with TRBJ1-1; 9 nucleotides line up with TRBD1. Germline V lookup: CDR1 MNHEY, CDR2 SMNVEV (reference sequence). CDR3 size: 15 residues. Trimming took 4 bases from V and 5 from J; bases not matched to a gene: 8.

The chain carries TRBV25-1 and TRBJ2-1; D ambiguous. CDR3 length: 15 amino acids. The ends were cut back, 3 bases at V and 0 bases at J, with 9 bases in the middle. Germline V gene sequence: CDR1 MGHDK, CDR2 SYGVNS. CDR3 residues: CASSDSRPSYNEQFF. CDR3 nucleotide sequence: TGTGCCAGCAGTGATTCGCGTCCCTCCTACAATGAGCAGTTCTTC. Supplemented by reference TRBV25-1 and TRBJ2-1, the full variable domain reads EADIYQTPRYLVIGTGKKITLECSQTMGHDKMYWYQQDPGMELHLIHYSYGVNSTEKGDLSSESTVSRIRTEHFPLTLESARPSHTSQYLCASSDSRPSYNEQFFGPGTRLTVL.

A few counts support this clone. V and J are TRBV2 and TRBJ1-6; 11 positions match TRBD1. V was pared by 4 bases and J by 9 bases, with 2 bases of the junction left unmatched. The CDR3 is 14 amino acids. In germline, CDR1 is SNHLY, CDR2 FYNNEI. The CDR3, as DNA: TGTGCCAGCAGTGCGGACAGGGGGCCTTCACCCCTCCACTTT. Amino acid sequence: CASSADRGPSPLHF.

The chain combines TRBV7-6 with TRBJ2-3; D is perhaps TRBD2 (6 bases). The CDR3 covers 15 residues. V was cut by 2 bases and J by 0 bases, with 9 bases left in between. Germline-derived CDR1 and CDR2 are SGHVS and FNYEAQ. The DNA for the CDR3 is TGTGCCAGCAGCTTAAGCGGGTTTAGCACAGATACGCAGTATTTT. Residues: CASSLSGFSTDTQYF.

This chain joins TRBV5-4 and TRBJ2-2, with D unresolved. Germline CDR1 is SGHNT and CDR2 is YYREEE (reference sequence). The CDR3 sequence is 13 residues long. Deletions cut 2 bases from V and 4 bases from J, with 6 bases between. The CDR3 is CASSFRVTGELFF. In nucleotides, the CDR3 is TGTGCCAGCAGCTTCCGGGTCACCGGGGAGCTGTTTTTT. Looking up the rest from reference TRBV5-4 and TRBJ2-2 gives the full variable domain: ETGVTQSPTHLIKTRGQQVTLRCSSQSGHNTVSWYQQALGQGPQFIFQYYREEENGRGNFPPRFSGLQFPNYSSELNVNALELDDSALYLCASSFRVTGELFFGEGSRLTVL.

The gene calls are TRBV7-2 and TRBJ2-7, with TRBD2 matching over 10 bases. The CDR3 covers 16 residues. The J segment lost 1 base and the V segment lost 5 bases, leaving 8 bases of the junction unmatched. Germline V gene sequence: CDR1 SGHTA, CDR2 FQGNSA. The CDR3 loop is CASSLWTSGTSYEQYF. DNA for the CDR3: TGTGCCAGCAGCCTCTGGACTAGCGGAACTTCCTACGAGCAGTACTTC.

The V gene is TRBV24-1, the J gene TRBJ2-1; 9 bases align to TRBD2. V trimming: 4 bases; J trimming: 7 bases; junction bases outside the gene matches: 19. Germline CDR1 and CDR2: KGHDR and SFDVKD. The CDR3 totals 19 residues. CDR3 sequence reads: CATSDHPGQSSGSKNEQFF. For the CDR3, the DNA is TGTGCCACCAGTGACCATCCGGGACAGAGTAGCGGGAGTAAGAATGAGCAGTTCTTC.

The chain couples TRBV28 to TRBJ1-2; D unresolved. CDR3 size: 15 residues. V gave up 2 bases and J gave up 4 bases, with 14 bases separating them. Germline CDR1 reads MDHEN; CDR2 reads SYDVKM. The CDR3 bases are TGTGCCAGCAGTTTAAGTCTCGGCAGCCTCTATGGCTACACCTTC. It yields the protein CASSLSLGSLYGYTF.

This chain connects TRBV21-1 to TRBJ2-2; no DNA check was done on the table's D call, TRBD1. TRBV21-1 is classified as a pseudogene. The CDR3 totals 16 residues. DNA of the CDR3: TGTGCCAGCAGCCTTAAGGGGCGTTGGGGCACCGGGGAGCTGTTTTTT. Translating it yields CASSLKGRWGTGELFF.

The chain links TRBV20-1 to TRBJ1-1, with a possible D match to TRBD1 (6 bases). The CDR3 spans 14 residues. The V and J ends lost 3 bases and 5 bases respectively, with 16 bases between them. In germline, CDR1 is DFQATT, CDR2 SNEGSKA (reference sequence). CDR3 nucleotides: TGCAGTGCTAGTTATACCTACCAGGGGACTGAAGCTTTCTTT. Protein sequence: CSASYTYQGTEAFF.

This clone was seen a single time. The chain couples TRBV5-4 to TRBJ2-7; 7 bases fit TRBD1. V was pared by 4 bases and J by 2 bases, with 12 bases of the junction left unmatched. Germline V gene sequence: CDR1 SGHNT, CDR2 YYREEE (reference sequence). This CDR3 has 16 residues. The CDR3 nucleotides read TGTGCCAGCAGCCTGGGCACTTTGGGACAGACCTACGAGCAGTACTTC. This gives the protein CASSLGTLGQTYEQYF.

This chain connects TRBV5-1 to TRBJ1-4, with D unresolved. V was trimmed by 4 bases and J by 0 bases, leaving 19 bases between them. In germline, CDR1 is SGHRS, CDR2 YFSETQ. This CDR3 has 18 amino acids. CDR3 region: CASSPDPQGLATNEKLFF. CDR3 DNA sequence: TGCGCCAGCAGCCCCGACCCTCAAGGCCTTGCAACTAATGAAAAACTGTTTTTT.

This chain joins TRBV6-6 and TRBJ2-7; 9 bases are a match to TRBD2. The CDR3 loop spans 18 amino acids. The germline V gene has CDR1 MNHNY and CDR2 SVGAGI (reference sequence). V lost 5 bases to trimming and J lost 0 bases; unmatched junction nucleotides: 14. In DNA form, the CDR3 reads TGTGCCAGCAGTCGCCGTATCGGGACTAGCCTCAGCTCCTACGAGCAGTACTTC. This translates into CASSRRIGTSLSSYEQYF.

This clone has more than one count but fewer than ten. The J gene is TRBJ1-6, the V gene TRBV5-5; TRBD1 matches 7 bases. The V and J ends lost 4 bases and 3 bases, in that order; junction bases with no gene match: 4. CDR1 and CDR2 from the germline V gene are SGHKS and YYEKEE (reference sequence). The CDR3 totals 15 residues. This CDR3 reads CASSGQVNYNSPLHF. The CDR3 DNA sequence: TGTGCCAGCAGCGGACAGGTTAACTATAATTCACCCCTCCACTTT.

CDR3 DNA sequence: TGTGCCAGCAGCTTGTCTGGGCACGTCCCAAACACTGAAGCTTTCTTT. Translating it yields CASSLSGHVPNTEAFF. This sequence joins TRBV5-4 and TRBJ1-1; no reliable D call. This CDR3 contains 16 residues. The V and J ends lost 1 base and 2 bases respectively, with 15 bases between them. CDR1 and CDR2 (germline): SGHNT, YYREEE (reference sequence).

The V and J genes are TRBV12-5 and TRBJ1-1; 10 positions match TRBD1. Germline assignment: CDR1 LGHNT and CDR2 FRNRAP. V trimming: 6 bases; J trimming: 4 bases; junction bases outside the gene matches: 8. The length of the CDR3 is 15 residues. The CDR3 spells CASGGGTGVITEAFF. The CDR3 bases are TGTGCTAGTGGAGGGGGGACAGGGGTGATCACTGAAGCTTTCTTT.

This chain joins TRBV5-6 and TRBJ1-2; TRBD1 agrees at 7 bases. CDR1 and CDR2 (germline): SGHDT, YYEEEE. Losses at the gene ends were 2 bases for V and 5 bases for J; bases not matched to a gene: 3. The CDR3 has 13 amino acids. The CDR3 DNA reads TGTGCCAGCAGCTTCCAGGGGGTGTATGGCTACACCTTC. It translates to CASSFQGVYGYTF. The whole variable domain, filled in from reference TRBV5-6 and TRBJ1-2, reads DAGVTQSPTHLIKTRGQQVTLRCSPKSGHDTVSWYQQALGQGPQFIFQYYEEEERQRGNFPDRFSGHQFPNYSSELNVNALLLGDSALYLCASSFQGVYGYTFGSGTRLTVV.

The chain carries TRBV5-1 and TRBJ1-1; D possibly corresponds to TRBD1 (5 bases). The CDR3 covers 14 residues. Trimming took 0 bases from V and 5 from J, leaving 11 bases between them. The germline V gene has CDR1 SGHRS and CDR2 YFSETQ. The CDR3, as DNA: TGCGCCAGCAGCTTGGATTCGAGGGGTACTGAAGCTTTCTTT. This encodes CASSLDSRGTEAFF.

This chain uses TRBV18 with TRBJ1-5; no clear D gene. Per the germline V gene, CDR1 is KGHSH and CDR2 is LQKENI. V was clipped by 1 base and J by 4 bases, with 5 bases between them. This CDR3 spans 13 amino acids. CDR3 sequence: CASSPQGNQPQHF. CDR3 coding DNA: TGTGCCAGCTCACCACAGGGTAATCAGCCCCAGCATTTT.

This clone was detected only a few times. The rearrangement links TRBV5-8 to TRBJ2-1, with 11 bases matching TRBD2. The germline CDR1 and CDR2 sequences are SGHTS and YDEGEE. V was pared by 1 base and J by 8 bases, with 8 bases of the junction left unmatched. This CDR3 is built from 16 residues. CDR3 loop: CASSLRLAGGPYEQFF. As DNA, the CDR3 is TGTGCCAGCAGCTTGCGGTTAGCGGGAGGGCCCTATGAGCAGTTCTTC.